A selection of T cell receptor beta chains follows, all from one sample in a study of OX40 agonist ivuxolimab in advanced cancers. Measured with immunoSEQ multiplex PCR; TCRdb has only the in-frame clones, and not every one. The repertoire includes 50,000 to 85,000 clones, about 85% of them detected once, and roughly 4% sits in the top ten. The source material was CD4+ or CD8+ T cells sorted from blood, sampled in a trial of the OX40 agonist ivuxolimab. These receptors all come from an adult with an advanced solid tumor such as melanoma, head and neck, liver or kidney cancer. The CDR3 runs from the conserved cysteine through the conserved F or W. D genes are given only for firm matches. Some rows have no size entry. The others give once, few or many, or a class for an expanded clone.

clone_size: .
d_call: .
v_call: TRBV21-1
j_call: TRBJ2-2
cdr3_aa: CAMGSGLMNTGELFF
cdr3_nt: TGTGCCATGGGGTCGGGACTGATGAACACCGGGGAGCTGTTTTTT

clone_size: .
d_call: TRBD2
v_call: TRBV4-1
j_call: TRBJ2-1
cdr3_aa: CASSQGGLALGDEQFF
cdr3_nt: TGCGCCAGCAGCCAAGGGGGACTAGCGTTGGGTGATGAGCAGTTCTTC

clone_size: .
d_call: TRBD1
v_call: TRBV4-2
j_call: TRBJ1-1
cdr3_aa: CASSQRWDSIAEAFF
cdr3_nt: TGTGCCAGCAGCCAGAGATGGGACAGTATAGCTGAAGCTTTCTTT

clone_size: .
d_call: TRBD1
v_call: TRBV5-5
j_call: TRBJ1-2
cdr3_aa: CASSSTGEGGYTF
cdr3_nt: TGTGCCAGCAGCTCGACAGGGGAGGGTGGCTACACCTTC

clone_size: .
d_call: .
v_call: TRBV2
j_call: TRBJ1-2
cdr3_aa: CASRDRINSYGYTF
cdr3_nt: TGTGCCAGCAGGGACAGAATTAACTCTTATGGCTACACCTTC

clone_size: .
d_call: TRBD1
v_call: TRBV30
j_call: TRBJ1-5
cdr3_aa: CAWSAGTGNQPQHF
cdr3_nt: TGTGCCTGGAGTGCCGGGACAGGCAATCAGCCCCAGCATTTT

clone_size: .
d_call: .
v_call: TRBV11-1
j_call: TRBJ2-1
cdr3_aa: CASSLERFYNEQFF
cdr3_nt: TGTGCCAGCAGCTTAGAGAGGTTCTACAATGAGCAGTTCTTC

clone_size: .
d_call: TRBD1
v_call: TRBV15
j_call: TRBJ2-7
cdr3_aa: CATSRVRQGGYEQYF
cdr3_nt: TGTGCCACCAGCAGAGTCAGACAGGGCGGGTACGAGCAGTACTTC

clone_size: .
d_call: TRBD2
v_call: TRBV5-1
j_call: TRBJ2-5
cdr3_aa: CASSSLASGSRETQYF
cdr3_nt: TGCGCCAGCAGCTCACTGGCTAGCGGGAGCAGGGAGACCCAGTACTTC

clone_size: .
d_call: .
v_call: TRBV11-2
j_call: TRBJ2-7
cdr3_aa: CASSSTGQAYEQYF
cdr3_nt: TGTGCCAGCAGCTCGACGGGACAAGCCTACGAGCAGTACTTC

clone_size: .
d_call: TRBD1
v_call: TRBV5-1
j_call: TRBJ2-2
cdr3_aa: CASSGTGSDTGELFF
cdr3_nt: TGCGCCAGCAGCGGGACAGGGTCGGACACCGGGGAGCTGTTTTTT

clone_size: .
d_call: .
v_call: TRBV7-8
j_call: TRBJ1-1
cdr3_aa: CASRTGNTEAFF
cdr3_nt: TGTGCCAGCCGGACGGGGAACACTGAAGCTTTCTTT

clone_size: .
d_call: TRBD1
v_call: TRBV10-2
j_call: TRBJ2-7
cdr3_aa: CASSGQGAYEQYF
cdr3_nt: TGCGCCAGCTCGGGACAGGGCGCCTACGAGCAGTACTTC

clone_size: .
d_call: .
v_call: TRBV30
j_call: TRBJ2-7
cdr3_aa: CAWSVGNYEQYF
cdr3_nt: TGTGCCTGGAGTGTCGGGAACTACGAGCAGTACTTC

clone_size: .
d_call: .
v_call: TRBV4-1
j_call: TRBJ2-7
cdr3_aa: CASSQVGQAYEQYF
cdr3_nt: TGCGCCAGCAGCCAAGTCGGGCAGGCCTACGAGCAGTACTTC

clone_size: .
d_call: TRBD1
v_call: TRBV6-5
j_call: TRBJ1-5
cdr3_aa: CASSERTGYQPQHF
cdr3_nt: TGTGCCAGCAGCGAAAGGACAGGGTATCAGCCCCAGCATTTT

clone_size: .
d_call: .
v_call: TRBV18
j_call: TRBJ1-1
cdr3_aa: CASSLGQKNTEAFF
cdr3_nt: TGTGCCAGCTCACTCGGACAGAAGAACACTGAAGCTTTCTTT

clone_size: .
d_call: .
v_call: TRBV5-6
j_call: TRBJ2-6
cdr3_aa: CASSGPTGANVLTF
cdr3_nt: TGTGCCAGCAGCGGACCTACTGGGGCCAACGTCCTGACTTTC

clone_size: .
d_call: .
v_call: TRBV7-2
j_call: TRBJ2-7
cdr3_aa: CASSHFSYEQYF
cdr3_nt: TGTGCCAGCAGCCACTTCTCCTACGAGCAGTACTTC

clone_size: once
d_call: TRBD1
v_call: TRBV7-3
j_call: TRBJ2-7
cdr3_aa: CASRGDRGEQYF
cdr3_nt: TGTGCCAGCAGGGGAGACAGGGGCGAGCAGTACTTC

clone_size: .
d_call: TRBD1
v_call: TRBV5-1
j_call: TRBJ2-6
cdr3_aa: CASSLGTGQAGANVLTF
cdr3_nt: TGCGCCAGCAGCTTGGGTACCGGACAGGCTGGGGCCAACGTCCTGACTTTC

clone_size: .
d_call: .
v_call: TRBV5-8
j_call: TRBJ2-7
cdr3_aa: CASSFAGTSLYEQYF
cdr3_nt: TGTGCCAGCAGCTTCGCGGGAACGTCCCTCTACGAGCAGTACTTC

clone_size: once
d_call: .
v_call: TRBV9
j_call: TRBJ1-2
cdr3_aa: CASSVVGDGYTF
cdr3_nt: TGTGCCAGCAGCGTAGTAGGGGATGGCTACACCTTC

clone_size: .
d_call: .
v_call: TRBV6-1
j_call: TRBJ1-6
cdr3_aa: CASKGGEDSPLHF
cdr3_nt: TGTGCCAGCAAGGGGGGAGAAGATTCACCCCTCCACTTT

clone_size: .
d_call: TRBD1
v_call: TRBV28
j_call: TRBJ1-6
cdr3_aa: CASSPHSGGASISPLHF
cdr3_nt: TGTGCCAGCAGTCCTCACTCAGGGGGCGCATCAATTTCACCCCTCCACTTT

clone_size: .
d_call: .
v_call: TRBV18
j_call: TRBJ2-2
cdr3_aa: CASSPAGAGELFF
cdr3_nt: TGTGCCAGCTCACCAGCAGGGGCCGGGGAGCTGTTTTTT

clone_size: .
d_call: .
v_call: TRBV29-1
j_call: TRBJ2-7
cdr3_aa: CSVEDRSPSYEQYF
cdr3_nt: TGCAGCGTTGAAGACAGGTCCCCCTCATACGAGCAGTACTTC

clone_size: .
d_call: .
v_call: TRBV6-6
j_call: TRBJ2-7
cdr3_aa: CASSYGDSYEQYF
cdr3_nt: TGTGCCAGCAGTTACGGGGATTCCTACGAGCAGTACTTC

clone_size: .
d_call: .
v_call: TRBV14
j_call: TRBJ2-1
cdr3_aa: CASSQPGRANEQFF
cdr3_nt: TGTGCCAGCAGCCAGCCGGGTCGGGCCAATGAGCAGTTCTTC

clone_size: .
d_call: .
v_call: TRBV4-2
j_call: TRBJ2-1
cdr3_aa: CASSRQGNSYNEQFF
cdr3_nt: TGTGCCAGCAGCCGGCAGGGCAACTCCTACAATGAGCAGTTCTTC

clone_size: .
d_call: .
v_call: TRBV5-5
j_call: TRBJ2-2
cdr3_aa: CASSPSLRNTGELFF
cdr3_nt: TGTGCCAGCAGCCCCTCCTTACGAAACACCGGGGAGCTGTTTTTT

clone_size: .
d_call: .
v_call: TRBV5-1
j_call: TRBJ2-1
cdr3_aa: CASSPLTSYNEQFF
cdr3_nt: TGCGCCAGCAGCCCGCTGACGTCCTACAATGAGCAGTTCTTC

clone_size: .
d_call: TRBD2
v_call: TRBV2
j_call: TRBJ2-1
cdr3_aa: CASTNSGNNEQFF
cdr3_nt: TGTGCCAGCACGAATAGCGGGAATAATGAGCAGTTCTTC

clone_size: once
d_call: .
v_call: TRBV5-1
j_call: TRBJ2-7
cdr3_aa: CASSLFAYEQYF
cdr3_nt: TGCGCCAGCAGCTTGTTCGCCTACGAGCAGTACTTC

clone_size: few
d_call: TRBD2
v_call: TRBV2
j_call: TRBJ2-1
cdr3_aa: CASSGTSGGANEQFF
cdr3_nt: TGTGCCAGCAGTGGGACTAGCGGGGGGGCTAATGAGCAGTTCTTC

clone_size: .
d_call: .
v_call: TRBV7-9
j_call: TRBJ2-6
cdr3_aa: CASTPIFAANVLTF
cdr3_nt: TGTGCCAGCACCCCCATTTTTGCGGCCAACGTCCTGACTTTC

clone_size: .
d_call: .
v_call: TRBV10-3
j_call: TRBJ1-2
cdr3_aa: CAISEDDRGYTF
cdr3_nt: TGTGCCATCAGTGAGGACGACCGTGGCTACACCTTC

clone_size: .
d_call: .
v_call: TRBV7-9
j_call: TRBJ2-3
cdr3_aa: CASSLEKGWSTDTQYF
cdr3_nt: TGTGCCAGCAGCTTAGAAAAGGGTTGGAGCACAGATACGCAGTATTTT

clone_size: .
d_call: .
v_call: TRBV5-1
j_call: TRBJ1-2
cdr3_aa: CASSLRSAYGYTF
cdr3_nt: TGCGCCAGCAGCTTGAGGTCAGCTTATGGCTACACCTTC

clone_size: .
d_call: .
v_call: TRBV28
j_call: TRBJ2-5
cdr3_aa: CASSLGRRETQYF
cdr3_nt: TGTGCCAGCAGTTTGGGGAGGCGAGAGACCCAGTACTTC

clone_size: .
d_call: .
v_call: TRBV19
j_call: TRBJ1-1
cdr3_aa: CASSIWGQGDTEAFF
cdr3_nt: TGTGCCAGTAGTATATGGGGCCAGGGCGACACTGAAGCTTTCTTT